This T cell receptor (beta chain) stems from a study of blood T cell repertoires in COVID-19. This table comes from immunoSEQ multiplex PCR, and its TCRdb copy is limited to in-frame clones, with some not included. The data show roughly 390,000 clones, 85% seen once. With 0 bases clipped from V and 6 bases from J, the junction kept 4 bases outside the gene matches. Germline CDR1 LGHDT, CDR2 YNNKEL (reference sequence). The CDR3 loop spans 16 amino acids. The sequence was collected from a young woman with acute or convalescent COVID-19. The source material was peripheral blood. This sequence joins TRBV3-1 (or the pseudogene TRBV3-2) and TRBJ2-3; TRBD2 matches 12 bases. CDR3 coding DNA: TGTGCCAGCAGCCAAGATCTAGCGGGAGGGTCGGATACGCAGTATTTT. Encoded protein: CASSQDLAGGSDTQYF.